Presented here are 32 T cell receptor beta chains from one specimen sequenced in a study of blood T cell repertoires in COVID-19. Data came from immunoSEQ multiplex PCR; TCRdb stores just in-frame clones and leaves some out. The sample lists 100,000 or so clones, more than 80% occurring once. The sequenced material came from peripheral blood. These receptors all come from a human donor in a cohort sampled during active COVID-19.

The CDR3 bases are TGTGCCTGGAACGGGGGGAACACTGAAGCTTTCTTT. It is translated as CAWNGGNTEAFF. The rearrangement links TRBV30 to TRBJ1-1, with D possibly being TRBD1 (5 bases). In germline, CDR1 is GTSNPN, CDR2 SVGIG (reference sequence). This CDR3 contains 12 residues. The V end lost 4 bases, the J end lost 1 base, and 7 bases lay between the germline ends.

CDR3 sequence reads: CASSLDISSYEQYF. DNA for the CDR3: TGTGCCAGCAGCTTGGATATTAGCTCCTACGAGCAGTACTTC. V usage is TRBV5-6 and J usage is TRBJ2-7; unclear D gene. The CDR3 is 14 residues long. V was clipped by 0 bases and J by 0 bases, with 7 bases between them. Germline CDR1 reads SGHDT; CDR2 reads YYEEEE.

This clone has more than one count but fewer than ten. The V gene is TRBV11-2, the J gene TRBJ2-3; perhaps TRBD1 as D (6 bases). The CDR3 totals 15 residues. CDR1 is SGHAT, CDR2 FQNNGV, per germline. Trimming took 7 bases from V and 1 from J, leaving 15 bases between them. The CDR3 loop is CASTHYRDRTDTQYF. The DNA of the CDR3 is TGTGCCAGCACTCATTACAGGGATCGCACAGATACGCAGTATTTT.

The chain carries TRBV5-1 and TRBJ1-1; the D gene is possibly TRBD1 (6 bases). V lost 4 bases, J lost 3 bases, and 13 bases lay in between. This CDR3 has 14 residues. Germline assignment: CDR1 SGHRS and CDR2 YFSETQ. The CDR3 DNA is TGCGCCAGCAGCCCTAGGGCAGGGGACACTGAAGCTTTCTTT. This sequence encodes CASSPRAGDTEAFF.

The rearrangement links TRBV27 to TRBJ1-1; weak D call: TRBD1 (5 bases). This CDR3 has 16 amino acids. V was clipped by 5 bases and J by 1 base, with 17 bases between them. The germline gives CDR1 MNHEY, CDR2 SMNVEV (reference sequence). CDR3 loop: CASSPGGATWNTEAFF. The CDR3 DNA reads TGTGCCAGCAGTCCCGGGGGAGCCACCTGGAACACTGAAGCTTTCTTT.

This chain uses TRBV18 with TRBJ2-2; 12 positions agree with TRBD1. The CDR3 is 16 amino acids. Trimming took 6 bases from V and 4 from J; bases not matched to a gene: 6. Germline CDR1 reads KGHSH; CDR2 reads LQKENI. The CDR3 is CASSQAGQGATGELFF. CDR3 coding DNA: TGTGCCAGCTCCCAGGCGGGACAGGGGGCCACCGGGGAGCTGTTTTTT.

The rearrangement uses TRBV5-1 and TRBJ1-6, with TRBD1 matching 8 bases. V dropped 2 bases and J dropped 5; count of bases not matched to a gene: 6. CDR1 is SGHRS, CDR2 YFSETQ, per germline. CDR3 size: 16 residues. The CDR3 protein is CASSFDQDRDNSPLHF. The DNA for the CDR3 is TGCGCCAGCAGCTTTGATCAGGACAGGGATAATTCACCCCTCCACTTT.

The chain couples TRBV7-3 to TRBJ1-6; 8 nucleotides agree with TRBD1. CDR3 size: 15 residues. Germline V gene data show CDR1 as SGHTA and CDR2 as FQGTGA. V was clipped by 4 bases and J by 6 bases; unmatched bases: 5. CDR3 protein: CASSSQGAGNSPLHF. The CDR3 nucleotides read TGTGCCAGCAGCTCCCAGGGGGCTGGTAATTCACCCCTCCACTTT.

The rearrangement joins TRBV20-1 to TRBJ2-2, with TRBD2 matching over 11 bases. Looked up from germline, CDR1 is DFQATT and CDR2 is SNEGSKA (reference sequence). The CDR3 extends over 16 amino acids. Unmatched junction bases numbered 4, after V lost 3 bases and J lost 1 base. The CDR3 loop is CSASLAGGVNTGELFF. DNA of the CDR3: TGCAGTGCTAGTCTAGCGGGGGGAGTGAACACCGGGGAGCTGTTTTTT.

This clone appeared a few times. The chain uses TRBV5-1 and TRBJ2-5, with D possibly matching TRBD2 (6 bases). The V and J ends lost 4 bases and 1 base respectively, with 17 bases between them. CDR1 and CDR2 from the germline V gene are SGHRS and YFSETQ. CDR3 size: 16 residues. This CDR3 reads CASSLGAGQVQETQYF. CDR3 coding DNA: TGCGCCAGCAGCCTCGGGGCGGGGCAGGTCCAAGAGACCCAGTACTTC.

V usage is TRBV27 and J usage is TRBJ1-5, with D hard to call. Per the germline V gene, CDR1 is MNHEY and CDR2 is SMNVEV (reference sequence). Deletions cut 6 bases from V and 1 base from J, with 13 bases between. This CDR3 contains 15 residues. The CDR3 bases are TGTGCCAGCAGGGACTCAGGTCAGAGCAATCAGCCCCAGCATTTT. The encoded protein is CASRDSGQSNQPQHF.

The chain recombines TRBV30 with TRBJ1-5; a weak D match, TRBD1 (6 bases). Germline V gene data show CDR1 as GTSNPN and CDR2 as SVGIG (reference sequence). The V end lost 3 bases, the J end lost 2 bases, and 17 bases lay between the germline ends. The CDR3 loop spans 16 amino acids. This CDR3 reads CAWRASGTSRNQPQHF. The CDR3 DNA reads TGTGCCTGGAGGGCTTCCGGGACAAGCCGCAATCAGCCCCAGCATTTT.

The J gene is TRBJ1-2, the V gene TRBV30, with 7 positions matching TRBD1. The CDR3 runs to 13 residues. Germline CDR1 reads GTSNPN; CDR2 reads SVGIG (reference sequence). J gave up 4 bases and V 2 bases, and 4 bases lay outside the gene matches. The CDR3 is CAWSKTGSYGYTF. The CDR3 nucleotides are TGTGCCTGGAGTAAGACAGGGTCCTATGGCTACACCTTC. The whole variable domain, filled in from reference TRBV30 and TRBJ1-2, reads SQTIHQWPATLVQPVGSPLSLECTVEGTSNPNLYWYRQAAGRGLQLLFYSVGIGQISSEVPQNLSASRPQDRQFILSSKKLLLSDSGFYLCAWSKTGSYGYTFGSGTRLTVV.

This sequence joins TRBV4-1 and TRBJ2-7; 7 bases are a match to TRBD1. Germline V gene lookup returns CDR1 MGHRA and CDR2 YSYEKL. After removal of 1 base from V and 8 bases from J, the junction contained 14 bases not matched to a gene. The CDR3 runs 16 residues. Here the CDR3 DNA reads TGCGCCAGCAGCCAAGCAAATCCGGACAGGACCCTTAAGCAGTACTTC. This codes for CASSQANPDRTLKQYF.

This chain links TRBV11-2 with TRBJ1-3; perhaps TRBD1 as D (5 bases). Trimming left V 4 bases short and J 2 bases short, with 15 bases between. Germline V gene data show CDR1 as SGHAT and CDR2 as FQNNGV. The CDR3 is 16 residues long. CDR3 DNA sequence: TGTGCCAGCAGCTGGGGGGGGGATCTGACTGGAAACACCATATATTTT. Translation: CASSWGGDLTGNTIYF.

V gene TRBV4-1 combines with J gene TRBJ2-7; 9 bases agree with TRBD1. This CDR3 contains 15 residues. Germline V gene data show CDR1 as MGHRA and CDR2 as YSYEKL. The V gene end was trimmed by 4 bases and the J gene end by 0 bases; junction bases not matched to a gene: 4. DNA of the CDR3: TGCGCCAGCAGCCCCGGGACAGGGCTCTCCTACGAGCAGTACTTC. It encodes CASSPGTGLSYEQYF.

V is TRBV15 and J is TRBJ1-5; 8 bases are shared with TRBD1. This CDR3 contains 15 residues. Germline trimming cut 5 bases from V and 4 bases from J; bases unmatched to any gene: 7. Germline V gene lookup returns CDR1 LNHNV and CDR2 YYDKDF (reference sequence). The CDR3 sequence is CATSRGTGENQPQHF. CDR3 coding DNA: TGTGCCACCAGCCGGGGGACAGGCGAGAATCAGCCCCAGCATTTT. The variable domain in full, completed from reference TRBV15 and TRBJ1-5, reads DAMVIQNPRYQVTQFGKPVTLSCSQTLNHNVMYWYQQKSSQAPKLLFHYYDKDFNNEADTPDNFQSRRPNTSFCFLDIRSPGLGDTAMYLCATSRGTGENQPQHFGDGTRLSIL.

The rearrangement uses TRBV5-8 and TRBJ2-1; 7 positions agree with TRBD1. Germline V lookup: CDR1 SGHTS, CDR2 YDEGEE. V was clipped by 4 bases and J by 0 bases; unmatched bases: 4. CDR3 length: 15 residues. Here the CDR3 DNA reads TGTGCCAGCAGCCCGACAGGGAGCTCCTACAATGAGCAGTTCTTC. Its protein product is CASSPTGSSYNEQFF.

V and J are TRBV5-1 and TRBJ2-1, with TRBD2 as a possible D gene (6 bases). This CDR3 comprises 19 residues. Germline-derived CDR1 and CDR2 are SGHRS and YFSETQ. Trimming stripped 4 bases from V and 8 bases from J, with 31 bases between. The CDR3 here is CASSRSPPGYRGVIDEQFF. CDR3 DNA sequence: TGCGCCAGCAGCCGTTCACCACCGGGCTATCGCGGGGTAATCGATGAGCAGTTCTTC.

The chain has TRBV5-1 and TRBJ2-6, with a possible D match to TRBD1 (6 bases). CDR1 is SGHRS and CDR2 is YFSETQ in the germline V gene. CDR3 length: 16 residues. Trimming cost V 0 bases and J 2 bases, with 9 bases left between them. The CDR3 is CASSLVGAPGANVLTF. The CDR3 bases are TGCGCCAGCAGCTTGGTGGGGGCCCCTGGGGCCAACGTCCTGACTTTC.

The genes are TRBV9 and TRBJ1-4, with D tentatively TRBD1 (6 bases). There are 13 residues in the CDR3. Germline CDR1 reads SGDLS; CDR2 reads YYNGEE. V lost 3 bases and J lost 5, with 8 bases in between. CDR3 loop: CASSGTANEKLFF. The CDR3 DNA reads TGTGCCAGCAGCGGGACAGCAAATGAAAAACTGTTTTTT.

The CDR3 is CASRDTRAGGNSPLHF. The CDR3 nucleotides read TGTGCCAGCAGAGATACCCGGGCCGGGGGTAATTCACCCCTCCACTTT. V usage is TRBV13 and J usage is TRBJ1-6; D may be TRBD1 (5 bases). The V end lost 6 bases, the J end lost 6 bases, and 18 bases lay between the germline ends. The CDR3 extends over 16 amino acids. Germline CDR1 and CDR2: PRHDT and FYEKMQ (reference sequence).

This CDR3 reads CASSFTGAQETQYF. Here the CDR3 DNA reads TGTGCCAGCAGCTTTACAGGAGCCCAAGAGACCCAGTACTTC. The V gene is TRBV7-3, the J gene TRBJ2-5, with a possible D match to TRBD1 (5 bases). Germline CDR1 is SGHTA and CDR2 is FQGTGA. This CDR3 is 14 amino acids long. Trimming pared 3 bases from V and 1 base from J, leaving 9 bases between.

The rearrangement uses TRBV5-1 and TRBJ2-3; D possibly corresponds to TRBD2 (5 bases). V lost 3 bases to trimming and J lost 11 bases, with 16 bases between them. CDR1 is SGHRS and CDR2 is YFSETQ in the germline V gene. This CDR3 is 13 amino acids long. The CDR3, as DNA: TGCGCCAGCAGCTATCCGGGGTACCGGGGGCAGTATTTT. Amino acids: CASSYPGYRGQYF.

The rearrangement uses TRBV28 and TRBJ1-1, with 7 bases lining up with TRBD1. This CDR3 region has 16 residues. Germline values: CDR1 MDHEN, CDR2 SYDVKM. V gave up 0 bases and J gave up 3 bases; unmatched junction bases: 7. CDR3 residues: CASSLWEGAKDTEAFF. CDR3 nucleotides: TGTGCCAGCAGTTTATGGGAGGGGGCGAAGGACACTGAAGCTTTCTTT.

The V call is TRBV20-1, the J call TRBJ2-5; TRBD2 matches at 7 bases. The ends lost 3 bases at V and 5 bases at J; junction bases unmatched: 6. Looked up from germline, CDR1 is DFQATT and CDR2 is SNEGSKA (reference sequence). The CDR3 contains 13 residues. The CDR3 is CSASLGGLETQYF. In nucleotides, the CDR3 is TGCAGTGCTAGTTTGGGGGGGTTGGAGACCCAGTACTTC.

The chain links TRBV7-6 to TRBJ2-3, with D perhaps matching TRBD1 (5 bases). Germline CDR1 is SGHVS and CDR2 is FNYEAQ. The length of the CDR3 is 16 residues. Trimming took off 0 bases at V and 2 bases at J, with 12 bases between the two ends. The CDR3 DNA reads TGTGCCAGCAGCTTAGCCGTGGGGCGGTTCACAGATACGCAGTATTTT. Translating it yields CASSLAVGRFTDTQYF.

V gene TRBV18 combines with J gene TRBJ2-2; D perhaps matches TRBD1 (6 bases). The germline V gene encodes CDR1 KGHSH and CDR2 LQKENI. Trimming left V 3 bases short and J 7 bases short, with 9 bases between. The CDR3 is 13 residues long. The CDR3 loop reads CASSPQGNGELFF. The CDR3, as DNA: TGTGCCAGCTCACCGCAGGGGAACGGGGAGCTGTTTTTT.

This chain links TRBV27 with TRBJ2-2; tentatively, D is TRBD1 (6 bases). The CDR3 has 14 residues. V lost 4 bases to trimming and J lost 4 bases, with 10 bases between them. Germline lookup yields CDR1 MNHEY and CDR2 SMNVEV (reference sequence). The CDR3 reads CASSWAQGTGELFF. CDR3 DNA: TGTGCCAGCAGTTGGGCACAGGGCACCGGGGAGCTGTTTTTT.

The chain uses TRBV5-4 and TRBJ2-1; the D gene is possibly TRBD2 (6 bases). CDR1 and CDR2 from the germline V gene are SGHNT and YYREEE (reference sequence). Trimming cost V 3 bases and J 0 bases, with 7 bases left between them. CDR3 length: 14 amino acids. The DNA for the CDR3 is TGTGCCAGCAGCTCCGGGGGCTCCTACAATGAGCAGTTCTTC. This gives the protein CASSSGGSYNEQFF.

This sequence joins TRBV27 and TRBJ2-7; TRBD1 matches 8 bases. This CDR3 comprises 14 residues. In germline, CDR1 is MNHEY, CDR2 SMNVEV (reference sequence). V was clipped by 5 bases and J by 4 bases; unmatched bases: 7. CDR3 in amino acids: CASSDPGQGYEQYF. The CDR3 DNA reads TGTGCCAGCAGTGACCCCGGACAGGGTTACGAGCAGTACTTC.

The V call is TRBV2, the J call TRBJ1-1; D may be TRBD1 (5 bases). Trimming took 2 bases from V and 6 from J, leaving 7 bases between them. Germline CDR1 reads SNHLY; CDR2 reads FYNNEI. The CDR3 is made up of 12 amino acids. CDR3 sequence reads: CASSEQGSEAFF. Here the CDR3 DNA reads TGTGCCAGCAGTGAACAGGGTTCTGAAGCTTTCTTT.